This T cell receptor (beta chain) originates from a study of PD-1 blockade in classical Hodgkin lymphoma. V was clipped by 0 bases and J by 3 bases, with 7 bases between them. Per the germline V gene, CDR1 is SGHRS and CDR2 is YFSETQ. The CDR3 length is 13 residues. All the patients suffered relapse after autologous stem cell transplantation, and brentuximab vedotin exposure differed. Regarding the study as a whole: Whatever underlies the repertoire differences (possibly disease activity or prior therapy) remains undefined.

As for this clone: Its cognate antigen is unknown.

Sequencing used immunoSEQ multiplex PCR; TCRdb keeps in-frame clones, though not all of them. The sample yields 25,000 to 35,000 clones, 70% to 75% seen once. The chain is built from TRBV5-1 and TRBJ2-7; unclear D gene. Here the sequenced sample was peripheral blood mononuclear cells (PBMCs), taken before the second cycle of nivolumab. This TCR came from a human donor with classical Hodgkin lymphoma. This CDR3 reads CASSLGLYYEQYF. The DNA for the CDR3 is TGCGCCAGCAGCTTGGGACTTTACTACGAGCAGTACTTC.